This TCR beta chain was identified in a study of OX40 agonist ivuxolimab in advanced cancers. Points on this clone: Its antigen remains unidentified.

TCRdb's copy holds only in-frame clones and misses some; the assay was immunoSEQ multiplex PCR. The sample consists of tens of thousands of clones, roughly 87% of them appearing once. This CDR3 has 17 residues. The germline V gene encodes CDR1 SGDLS and CDR2 YYNGEE. Germline trimming cut 2 bases from V and 0 bases from J; bases unmatched to any gene: 4. Study outcomes and limitations: CD4+ T cells averaged fewer expanded clones than CD8+ T cells. CD4+ and CD8+ blood T cells expanded clonally by week 6 at 0.1 to 3.0 mg/kg.

This sequence originates from an adult with an advanced solid tumor such as melanoma, head and neck, liver or kidney cancer. The chain couples TRBV9 to TRBJ2-2, with 10 bases identical to TRBD2. Sequencing used CD4+ or CD8+ T cells sorted from blood, obtained in a trial of the OX40 agonist ivuxolimab. CDR3 protein: CASSVALAGANTGELFF. CDR3 bases: TGTGCCAGCAGCGTTGCCCTAGCGGGGGCGAACACCGGGGAGCTGTTTTTT.